The clone carrying this TCR beta chain was detected once. Its target is unknown. CDR3 size: 14 residues. The V and J ends lost 7 bases and 0 bases, in that order; junction bases with no gene match: 4. Germline V gives CDR1 SQVTM, CDR2 ANQGSEA. Peripheral blood, together with lesional scalp punch biopsies, was collected from alopecia areata patients. RNA was extracted and reverse transcribed into cDNA as the sequencing template. Assay used: immunoSEQ multiplex PCR; TCRdb lists only in-frame clones, some missing. The sample yields about 15,000 clones, about 63% seen once. The data were obtained in a study of CD8+ T cells in alopecia areata. General study results and limits: Normal skin contains resident alphabeta T cells, and these are also sequenced in scalp samples.

Material for sequencing was skin. V is TRBV29-1 and J is TRBJ2-3, with TRBD2 identical over 10 bases. The TCR originated in a human donor with alopecia areata. Written as DNA, the CDR3 is TGCAGCGCCGAGACTAGCGGGAGCACAGATACGCAGTATTTT. It encodes CSAETSGSTDTQYF.